This T cell receptor (beta chain) was sequenced in a study of response to subunit inactivated influenza vaccine. This clonotype was seen only a few times. Germline V CDR1 and CDR2: SGHTA, FQGNSA. CDR3 size: 15 residues. The V end was cut by 0 bases, the J end by 5 bases, with 14 bases between. TCRdb passed the RT-PCR reads through MiXCR, listing each CDR3 protein once. The sample lists 650,000 to 800,000 distinct CDR3 sequences; 14% were seen once. Sequenced here: PBMCs from blood, sampled around 14 days before vaccination. The rearrangement uses TRBV7-2 and TRBJ2-7; the D gene is possibly TRBD2 (5 bases). This TCR came from a man in his fifties who received an inactivated influenza vaccine. Written as DNA, the CDR3 is TGTGCCAGCAGCTTAGCGGCGGAGAGGGTCCACGAGCAGTACTTC. This translates into CASSLAAERVHEQYF.